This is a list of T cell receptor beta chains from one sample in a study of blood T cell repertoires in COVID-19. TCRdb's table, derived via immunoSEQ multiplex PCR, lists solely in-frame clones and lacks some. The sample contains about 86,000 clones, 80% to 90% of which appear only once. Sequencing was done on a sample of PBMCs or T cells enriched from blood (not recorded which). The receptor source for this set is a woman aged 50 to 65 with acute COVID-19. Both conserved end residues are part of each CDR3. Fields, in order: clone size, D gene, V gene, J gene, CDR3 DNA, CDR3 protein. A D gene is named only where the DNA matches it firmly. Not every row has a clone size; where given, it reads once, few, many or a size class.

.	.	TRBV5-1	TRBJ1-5	TGCGCCAGCAGCCGTGACGGGGACACTAGCAATCAGCCCCAGCATTTT	CASSRDGDTSNQPQHF
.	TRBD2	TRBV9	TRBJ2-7	TGTGCCAGCAGCGTAGAAGCGGGAGAGGGATCCTACGAGCAGTACTTC	CASSVEAGEGSYEQYF
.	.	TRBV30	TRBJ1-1	TGTGCCTGGAGTGGGCAGGTGAACACTGAAGCTTTCTTT	CAWSGQVNTEAFF
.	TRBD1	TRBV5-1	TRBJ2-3	TGCGCCAGCAGCTCAACGACAGGGATTAGCACAGATACGCAGTATTTT	CASSSTTGISTDTQYF
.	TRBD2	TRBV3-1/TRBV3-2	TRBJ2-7	TGTGCCAGCAGCCAAAGGACGGGAGGTGGCTACGAGCAGTACTTC	CASSQRTGGGYEQYF
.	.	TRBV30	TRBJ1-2	TGTGCCTGGAACAGGATCTCACCTAACTATGGCTACACCTTC	CAWNRISPNYGYTF
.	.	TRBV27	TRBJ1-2	TGTGCCAGCAGTTTAGGGGGCCCAGAGGGCTATGGCTACACCTTC	CASSLGGPEGYGYTF
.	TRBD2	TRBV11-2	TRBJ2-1	TGTGCCAGCGCGGGGGGCCAGGGTGGCAATGAGCAGTTCTTC	CASAGGQGGNEQFF
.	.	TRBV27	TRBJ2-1	TGTGCCAGCAGTCTATGGACAGGGAGGGTGGTCAATGAGCAGTTCTTC	CASSLWTGRVVNEQFF
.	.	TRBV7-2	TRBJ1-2	TGTGCCAGCAGCCTACCGAGTCTTGACTATGGCTACACCTTC	CASSLPSLDYGYTF
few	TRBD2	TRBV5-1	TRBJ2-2	TGCGCCAGCAGCTCGGGACTAGTATATCACGGGGAGCTGTTTTTT	CASSSGLVYHGELFF
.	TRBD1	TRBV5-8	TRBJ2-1	TGTGCCAGCAGCTTCCCGGGACAGTTCTACAATGAGCAGTTCTTC	CASSFPGQFYNEQFF
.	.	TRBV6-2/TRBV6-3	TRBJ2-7	TGTGCCAGCAGTTACTCGATCACAGGTAGCAACGAGCAGTACTTC	CASSYSITGSNEQYF
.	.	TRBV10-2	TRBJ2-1	TGCGCCAGCAGTCTAGGAGGGACCTCCTACAATGAGCAGTTCTTC	CASSLGGTSYNEQFF
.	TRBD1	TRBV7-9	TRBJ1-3	TGTGCCAGCAGCTTATATTTCCTGGGGCAGGGGGACGCTGGAAACACCATATATTTT	CASSLYFLGQGDAGNTIYF
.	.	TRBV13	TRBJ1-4	TGTGCCAGCAGCTTAGAAGGAGGAAGAGGTGAAAAACTGTTTTTT	CASSLEGGRGEKLFF
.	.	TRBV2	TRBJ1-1	TGTGCCAGCAGTGGGGAACAGGGACGGTTGAACACTGAAGCTTTCTTT	CASSGEQGRLNTEAFF
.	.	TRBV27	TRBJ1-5	TGTGCCAGCTCGCCCGGGCAGGTCCGAGGGAATCAGCCCCAGCATTTT	CASSPGQVRGNQPQHF
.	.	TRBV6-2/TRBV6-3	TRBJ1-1	TGTGCCAGCAGTAACCTCCCGGGGTTGGACACTGAAGCTTTCTTT	CASSNLPGLDTEAFF
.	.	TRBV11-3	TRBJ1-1	TGTGCCAGCAGCTTTACAGACATAATGAACACTGAAGCTTTCTTT	CASSFTDIMNTEAFF
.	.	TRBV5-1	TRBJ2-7	TGCGGCGACAGATCCTACGAGCAGTACTTC	CGDRSYEQYF
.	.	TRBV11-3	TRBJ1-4	TGTGCCAGCAGCTTAAGTACTGGGAGAGAAAAACTGTTTTTT	CASSLSTGREKLFF
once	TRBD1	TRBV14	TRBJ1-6	TGTGCCAGCAGCCCCCCAGGGGGCTATAATTCACCCCTCCACTTT	CASSPPGGYNSPLHF
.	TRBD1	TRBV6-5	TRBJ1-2	TGTGCCAGCAGCTCCGGGACAGGGGCCGGCTACACCTTC	CASSSGTGAGYTF
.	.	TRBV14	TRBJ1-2	TGTGCCAGCAGCCAAGACAGGGGCGGCTACACCTTC	CASSQDRGGYTF
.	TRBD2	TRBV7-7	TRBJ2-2	TGTGCCAGCAGCACATTAGCGGGAACCGGGGAGCTGTTTTTT	CASSTLAGTGELFF
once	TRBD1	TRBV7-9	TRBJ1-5	TGTGCCAGCAGCTTGAGAGGAGTCACAGGGGCTCAGCCCCAGCATTTT	CASSLRGVTGAQPQHF
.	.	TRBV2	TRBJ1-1	TGTGCCAGCAAGGGGCGTGTGAGACGGAACCACACTGAAGCTTTCTTT	CASKGRVRRNHTEAFF
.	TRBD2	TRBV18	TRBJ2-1	TGTGCCAGCTCACCAAGCGGGAGGAGCTACAATGAGCAGTTCTTC	CASSPSGRSYNEQFF
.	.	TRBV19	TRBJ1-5	TGTGCCAGTAGGAGGGAACTTAGCAATCAGCCCCAGCATTTT	CASRRELSNQPQHF
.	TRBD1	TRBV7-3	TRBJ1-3	TGTGCCAGCAGCTCGCACCCGGAGGGACAGGGGGCTGGAAACACCATATATTTT	CASSSHPEGQGAGNTIYF
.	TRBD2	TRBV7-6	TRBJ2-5	TGTGCCAGCAGCTCACCCTGGGTAGCGGGAAAGGGTGAGACCCAGTACTTC	CASSSPWVAGKGETQYF
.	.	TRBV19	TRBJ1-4	TGTGCCAGTAGTATGGGAGGGAGTGTTGAAAAACTGTTTTTT	CASSMGGSVEKLFF
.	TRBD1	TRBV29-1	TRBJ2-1	TGCAGCGTTGTACAGGGGGGATCCTACAATGAGCAGTTCTTC	CSVVQGGSYNEQFF
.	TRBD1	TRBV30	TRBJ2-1	TGTGCCTTACAGGGGGTTCCCCTTTACAATGAGCAGTTCTTC	CALQGVPLYNEQFF
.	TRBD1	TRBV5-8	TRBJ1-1	TGTGCCAGCAGCTTGGAGGGGGCTGGGACTGAAGCTTTCTTT	CASSLEGAGTEAFF
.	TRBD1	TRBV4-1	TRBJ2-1	TGCGCCAGCAGCCAAAGGGGACAGACTACCTACAATGAGCAGTTCTTC	CASSQRGQTTYNEQFF
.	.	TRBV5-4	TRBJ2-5	TGTGCCAGCAGCGTCGGTTCTCGGGGAGAGACCCAGTACTTC	CASSVGSRGETQYF
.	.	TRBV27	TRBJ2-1	TGTGCCAGCAGTTTTCTGGGTGGCGGGAACTCCTACAATGAGCAGTTCTTC	CASSFLGGGNSYNEQFF
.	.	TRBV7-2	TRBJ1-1	TGTGCCAGCAGCGTTCAGGGGATGAACACTGAAGCTTTCTTT	CASSVQGMNTEAFF
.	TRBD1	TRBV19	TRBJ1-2	TGTGCCAGTAGTATACAGTGGACAGGGGGCGGTGGCTACACCTTC	CASSIQWTGGGGYTF
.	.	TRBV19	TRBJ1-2	TGTGCCAGTAGAGACAGCCTAGGAAACTATGGCTACACCTTC	CASRDSLGNYGYTF
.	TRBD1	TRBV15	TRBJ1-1	TGTGCCACCAAAGGGTGGACAGGGGCCATAAACACTGAAGCTTTCTTT	CATKGWTGAINTEAFF
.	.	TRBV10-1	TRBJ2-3	TGCGCCAGCATGAGGACTAGCACAGATACGCAGTATTTT	CASMRTSTDTQYF
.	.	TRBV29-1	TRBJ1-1	TGCAGCGTTGTGGTAGGGGCGGTAAACACTGAAGCTTTCTTT	CSVVVGAVNTEAFF